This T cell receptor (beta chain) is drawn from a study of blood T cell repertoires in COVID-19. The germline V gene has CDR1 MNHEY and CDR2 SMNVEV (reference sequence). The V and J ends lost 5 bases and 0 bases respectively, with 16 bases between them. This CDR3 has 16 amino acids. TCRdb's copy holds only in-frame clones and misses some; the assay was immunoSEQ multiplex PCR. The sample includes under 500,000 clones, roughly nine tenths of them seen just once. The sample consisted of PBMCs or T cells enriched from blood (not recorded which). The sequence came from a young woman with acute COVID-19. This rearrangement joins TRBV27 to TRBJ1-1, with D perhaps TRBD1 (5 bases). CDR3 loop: CASSLGSGRVNTEAFF. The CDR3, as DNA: TGTGCCAGCAGTCTCGGTTCGGGCAGGGTGAACACTGAAGCTTTCTTT.